A selection of T cell receptor beta chains follows, all from one sample in a study of blood T cell repertoires in COVID-19. Sequencing was performed with immunoSEQ multiplex PCR; in TCRdb, only in-frame clones are kept and a portion is missing. The sample yields about 330,000 clones, approximately 89% seen once. Sequencing used PBMCs or T cells enriched from blood (not recorded which). The receptors derive from a woman aged 25 to 39 who had recovered from COVID-19. The CDR3 runs from the conserved cysteine through the conserved F or W. The D gene is left open where the match is weak. The size of a clone is reported for some rows only, either as once, few or many, or as a class for expanded clones.

j_call	clone_size	d_call	v_call	cdr3_nt	cdr3_aa
TRBJ2-5	once	-	TRBV7-7	TGTGCTAGCAGCACCACACGGGATTTTCAACGGTTTGAGACCCAGTACTTC	CASSTTRDFQRFETQYF
TRBJ1-4	once	-	TRBV7-9	TGTGCCAGCAGCTTAGCGACAGGAATAAGCGAAAAACTGTTTTTT	CASSLATGISEKLFF
TRBJ2-5	-	TRBD2	TRBV4-3	TGCGCCAGCAGCCAAGTGGGGGCTGGGGTAGCGGGACAAGAGACCCAGTACTTC	CASSQVGAGVAGQETQYF
TRBJ1-1	once	-	TRBV29-1	TGCAGCGCAACAGGGAACACTGAAGCTTTCTTT	CSATGNTEAFF
TRBJ2-2	-	TRBD2	TRBV15	TGTGCCACCAGGCCACCGGGGGGGGCAACCGGGGAGCTGTTTTTT	CATRPPGGATGELFF
TRBJ2-7	-	-	TRBV7-9	TGTGCCAGCAGCTCACAGGGAAACGAGCAGTACTTC	CASSSQGNEQYF
TRBJ2-7	-	TRBD1	TRBV19	TGTGCCAGTAGTATTCGGACAGGGCGCGACTACGAGCAGTACTTC	CASSIRTGRDYEQYF
TRBJ1-3	-	TRBD1	TRBV7-2	TGTGCCAGCCTGGCCGGGACAGGGGTTCTAGATGGAAACACCATATATTTT	CASLAGTGVLDGNTIYF
TRBJ1-2	-	TRBD1	TRBV3-1/TRBV3-2	TGTGCCAGCAGCCCCCTGGGACAGGGGGCTGGCTACACCTTC	CASSPLGQGAGYTF
TRBJ1-2	-	TRBD1	TRBV5-1	TGCGCCAGCAGTCCGGGACAGGCGGACGGCTACACCTTC	CASSPGQADGYTF
TRBJ1-5	many	-	TRBV9	TGTGCCAGCAGCGAGAAACAGGTTCCCAATCAGCCCCAGCATTTT	CASSEKQVPNQPQHF
TRBJ1-2	-	-	TRBV7-2	TGTGCCAGCAGCGGACAGAATAACTATGGCTACACCTTC	CASSGQNNYGYTF
TRBJ1-2	-	-	TRBV15	TGTGCCACCAGCAGAGATCTTGGGTGGATGGATGCGGGCTTC	CATSRDLGWMDAGF